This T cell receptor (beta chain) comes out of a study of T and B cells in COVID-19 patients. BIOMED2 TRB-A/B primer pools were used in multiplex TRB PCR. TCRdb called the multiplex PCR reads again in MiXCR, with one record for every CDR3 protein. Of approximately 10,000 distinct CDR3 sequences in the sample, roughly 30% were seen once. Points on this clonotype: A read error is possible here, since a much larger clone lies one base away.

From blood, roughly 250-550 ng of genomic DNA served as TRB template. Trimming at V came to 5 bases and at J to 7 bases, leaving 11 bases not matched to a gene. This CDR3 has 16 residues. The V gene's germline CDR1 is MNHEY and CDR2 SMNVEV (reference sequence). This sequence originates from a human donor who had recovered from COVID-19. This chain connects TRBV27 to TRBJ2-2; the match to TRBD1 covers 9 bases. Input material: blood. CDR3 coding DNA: TGTGCCAGCAGTGTCACAGGGGGCAGGCAGATCGGGGAGCTGTTTTTT. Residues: CASSVTGGRQIGELFF.